One and the same sample provided the 12 T cell receptor beta chains below, sequenced in a study of CXCR3-negative and CXCR3-positive naive CD8 T cells (dated by TCRdb to about 2019). Paper-wide results and their limitations: Compared with CXCR3-negative naive cells, CXCR3-positive naive cells had TRB CDR3s with higher hydrophobicity (lower Kidera factor 4), lower energy, and higher strength and volume indices.

For these receptors, no antigen is known. The data were produced on a NextSeq 550. The Human TCR Profiling Kit (MiLaboratory) was used to make UMI-labeled 5' RACE TRB cDNA libraries. TCRdb reprocessed the reads, so every CDR3 protein sequence counts as one entry and DNA is not shown. The table for this sample records 120,000 or so distinct CDR3 sequences. 0.59% of the sample is held by the ten biggest clonotypes. Source material: naive CXCR3+ CD8+ T cells from blood. Taken with the paper, the label for cell subset or site translates to: CD45RO-CCR7+CD27+CD95- naive CD8+ T cells expressing CXCR3 (TNR3+). The receptors were sampled from a human donor in good health. Some clones in this sample may be carry-over from other donors' samples.

The V call is TRBV6-5, the J call TRBJ2-7. The CDR3 loop spans 13 amino acids. CDR1 is MNHEY, CDR2 SVGAGI, per germline. CDR3 protein: CASSQFEDVEQYF.

The V gene is TRBV9, the J gene TRBJ2-7. The CDR3 is 13 amino acids. Germline V gives CDR1 SGDLS, CDR2 YYNGEE. The CDR3: CASSVADNYEQYF. Together with reference TRBV9 and TRBJ2-7, the CDR3 gives the full variable domain: DSGVTQTPKHLITATGQRVTLRCSPRSGDLSVYWYQQSLDQGLQFLIQYYNGEERAKGNILERFSAQQFPDLHSELNLSSLELGDSALYFCASSVADNYEQYFGPGTRLTVT.

The genes are TRBV20-1 and TRBJ2-7; without DNA, the TCRdb call of TRBD2 cannot be checked. CDR1 and CDR2 from the germline V gene are DFQATT and SNEGSKA (reference sequence). The CDR3 extends over 15 amino acids. The CDR3 sequence is CSARDLTGLLHEQYF.

This sequence joins TRBV6-5 and TRBJ2-5; TCRdb picks TRBD2, but there is no DNA to check that call. The CDR3 runs to 15 residues. Germline V gives CDR1 MNHEY, CDR2 SVGAGI. CDR3 sequence: CASSPAGGQQETQYF.

The rearrangement links TRBV19 to TRBJ1-5. From germline, CDR1 is LNHDA and CDR2 SQIVND (reference sequence). This CDR3 has 19 amino acids. This CDR3 reads CASSIEPPGTLVGNQPQHF.

This chain connects TRBV12-3 or TRBV12-4 to TRBJ2-7; TCRdb's D gene call, TRBD1, goes unchecked for lack of DNA. This CDR3 spans 13 amino acids. Here the CDR3 reads CASGTDRVYEQYF.

This chain uses TRBV29-1 with TRBJ2-3; absent DNA, TCRdb's TRBD2 call cannot be checked. The CDR3 runs to 14 residues. Germline CDR1 and CDR2: SQVTM and ANQGSEA. The CDR3 loop reads CSVEPSGTVDTQYF.

The V call is TRBV6-6, the J call TRBJ2-6; absent DNA, TCRdb's TRBD1 call cannot be checked. The CDR3 runs 17 residues. Germline assignment: CDR1 MNHNY and CDR2 SVGAGI (reference sequence). The CDR3 spells CASSYWDRGYGANVLTF.

This chain joins TRBV5-5 and TRBJ2-1. The CDR3 sequence is 15 residues long. Germline-derived CDR1 and CDR2 are SGHKS and YYEKEE (reference sequence). The CDR3 region is CASSLDLSSYNEQFF.

J is TRBJ2-7 and V is TRBV27; TCRdb designates TRBD2, a call that cannot be tested without DNA. Germline CDR1 MNHEY, CDR2 SMNVEV (reference sequence). The length of the CDR3 is 13 residues. The CDR3 loop reads CASSYGQRYEQYF.

The rearrangement uses TRBV29-1 and TRBJ2-2; without DNA, the TCRdb call of TRBD1 cannot be checked. Germline V lookup: CDR1 SQVTM, CDR2 ANQGSEA. This CDR3 has 14 amino acids. CDR3 loop: CSVAGGLSVGELFF.

The gene calls are TRBV20-1 and TRBJ2-5; absent DNA, TCRdb's TRBD2 call cannot be checked. CDR3 length: 19 residues. Germline-derived CDR1 and CDR2 are DFQATT and SNEGSKA (reference sequence). This CDR3 is CSARDTGLAGGIGQETQYF.